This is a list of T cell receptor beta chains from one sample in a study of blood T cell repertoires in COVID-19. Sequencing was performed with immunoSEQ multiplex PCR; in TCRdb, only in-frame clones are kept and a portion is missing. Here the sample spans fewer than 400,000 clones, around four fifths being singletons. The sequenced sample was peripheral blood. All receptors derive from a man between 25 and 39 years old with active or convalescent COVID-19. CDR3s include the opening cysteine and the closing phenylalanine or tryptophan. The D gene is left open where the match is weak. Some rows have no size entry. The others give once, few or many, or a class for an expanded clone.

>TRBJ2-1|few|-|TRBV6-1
TGTGCCAGCAGTGAAAGATCACAGATTGGTGAGCAGTTCTTC
CASSERSQIGEQFF
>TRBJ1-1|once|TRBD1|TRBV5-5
TGTGCCAGCAGCTTGTACGGGACAGGGTACGGGGTGGGTACTGAAGCTTTCTTT
CASSLYGTGYGVGTEAFF
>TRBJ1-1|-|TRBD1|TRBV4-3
TGCGCCAGCAGCCAGGGGACAGGGGGAGGGAGCACTGAAGCTTTCTTT
CASSQGTGGGSTEAFF
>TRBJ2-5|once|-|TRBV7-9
TGTGCCAGCAGCTTAAGGGGTGCGAAGACCCAGTACTTC
CASSLRGAKTQYF
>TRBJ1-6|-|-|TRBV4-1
TGCGCCAGCAGCCCACACGAGAGGTCCTATAATTCACCCCTCCACTTT
CASSPHERSYNSPLHF
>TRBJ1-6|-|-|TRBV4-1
TGCGCCAGCAGCCAGCCCCAGGGCAGGAATTCACCCCTCCACTTT
CASSQPQGRNSPLHF
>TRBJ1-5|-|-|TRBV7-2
TGTGCCAGCAGTCTGAACCAGGGCAATCAGCCCCAGCATTTT
CASSLNQGNQPQHF
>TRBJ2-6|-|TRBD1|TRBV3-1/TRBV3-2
TGTGCCAGCAGCCAAGACACGAGGGGGCCGTGGACTGGGGCCAACGTCCTGACTTTC
CASSQDTRGPWTGANVLTF
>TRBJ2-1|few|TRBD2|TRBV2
TGTGCCAGCAGTGACCAGCGGGGGGGCGGTGAGCAGTTCTTC
CASSDQRGGGEQFF
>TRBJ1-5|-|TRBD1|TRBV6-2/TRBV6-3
TGTGCCAGCAGTTACTCCAGGGGGCCCCGGGGCAATCAGCCCCAGCATTTT
CASSYSRGPRGNQPQHF
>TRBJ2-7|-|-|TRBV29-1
TGCAGCGTTGGCGGGGTAGCCCGCGAGCAGTACTTC
CSVGGVAREQYF
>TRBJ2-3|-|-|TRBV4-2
TGTGCCAGCAGCCAAGATTACTTTGCTAGCGCCACAGATACGCAGTATTTT
CASSQDYFASATDTQYF
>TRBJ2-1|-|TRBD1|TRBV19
TGTGCCAGTAGTGCCAGACAGGGCCATGAGCAGTTCTTC
CASSARQGHEQFF
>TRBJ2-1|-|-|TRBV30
TGTGCCTGGAGTGCGGACAAACACAATGAGCAGTTCTTC
CAWSADKHNEQFF
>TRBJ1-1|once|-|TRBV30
TGTGCCTGGAGTTCCTACGACTATTTAGGCACTGAAGCTTTCTTT
CAWSSYDYLGTEAFF
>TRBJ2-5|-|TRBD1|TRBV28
TGTGCCAGCAGTTTGGCAGGGGGCGAGGAGACCCAGTACTTC
CASSLAGGEETQYF
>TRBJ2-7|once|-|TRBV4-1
TGCGCCAGCAGCCAAGTTGGTGGCAGCTACGAGCAGTACTTC
CASSQVGGSYEQYF
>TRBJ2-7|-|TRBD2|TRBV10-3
TGTGCCACTAATTCCCAACGGACTAGCCTCATGAGATACGAGCAGTACTTC
CATNSQRTSLMRYEQYF
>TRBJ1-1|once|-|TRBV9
TGTGCCAGCAGCCTTTGGACAGAGATGAACACTGAAGCTTTCTTT
CASSLWTEMNTEAFF
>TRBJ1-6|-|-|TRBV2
TGTGCCAGCAGTGATGCGGGCCGAACCAATTCACCCCTCCACTTT
CASSDAGRTNSPLHF
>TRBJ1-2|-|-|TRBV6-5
TGTGCCAGCAGTTACTCTAGATTCTATGGCTACACCTTC
CASSYSRFYGYTF
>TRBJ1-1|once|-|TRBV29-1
TGCAGCGTTGAGTGGGGGGAGGCTTTCTTT
CSVEWGEAFF
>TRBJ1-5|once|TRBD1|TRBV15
TGTGCCACCAGCAGCCGGGACGGCCCAGGGGGGCAGCCCCAGCATTTT
CATSSRDGPGGQPQHF
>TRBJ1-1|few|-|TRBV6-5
TGTGCCAGCAGTTACTCAAGGGGGAAGTCAAACACTGAAGCTTTCTTT
CASSYSRGKSNTEAFF
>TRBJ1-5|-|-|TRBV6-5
TGTGCCAGCAGTTACCAGGTCGCCAGGCAGCCCCAGCATTTT
CASSYQVARQPQHF
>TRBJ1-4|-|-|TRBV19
TGTGCCAGTAGTCGGTTGACTAATGAAAAACTGTTTTTT
CASSRLTNEKLFF
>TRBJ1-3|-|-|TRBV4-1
TGCGCCAGCAGCTACGGGCGGGCCCTCAGCTCTGGAAACACCATATATTTT
CASSYGRALSSGNTIYF